This T cell receptor (beta chain) was identified in a study of Ad26.COV2.S vaccination and SARS-CoV-2 variants. Treatment described: roughly 20 received Ad26.COV2.S at low or high dose, single or two shots; 5 received placebo; per-sample allocation not given. At day 63 after the first vaccine or placebo injection, samples were drawn. The CDR3 sequence is 12 residues long. Trimming removed 4 bases from V and 9 bases from J, with 11 bases in between. In germline, CDR1 is LGHDT, CDR2 YNNKEL (reference sequence). Assay: immunoSEQ multiplex PCR; the TCRdb copy retains only in-frame clones and omits some. The sample lists 380,000 or so clones; 88% were seen once.

This specimen consisted of peripheral blood, obtained in a trial of Ad26.COV2.S vaccine versus placebo. The V call is TRBV3-1 (or the pseudogene TRBV3-2), the J call TRBJ2-3; no clear D gene. The clonotype originates from a person between 18 and 60 years old who received the Ad26.COV2.S COVID-19 vaccine or a placebo. CDR3 amino acids: CASSPETETQYF. In DNA form, the CDR3 reads TGTGCCAGCAGCCCTGAGACTGAAACGCAGTATTTT.